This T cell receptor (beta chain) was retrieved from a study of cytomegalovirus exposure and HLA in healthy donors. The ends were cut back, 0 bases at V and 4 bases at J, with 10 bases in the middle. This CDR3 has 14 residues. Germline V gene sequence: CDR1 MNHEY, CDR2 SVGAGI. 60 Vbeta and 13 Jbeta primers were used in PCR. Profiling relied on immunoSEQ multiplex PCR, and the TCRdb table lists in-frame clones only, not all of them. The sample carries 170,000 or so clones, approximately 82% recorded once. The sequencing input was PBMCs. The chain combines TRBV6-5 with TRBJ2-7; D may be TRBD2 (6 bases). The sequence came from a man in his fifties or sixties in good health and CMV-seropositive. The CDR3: CASSYSLAGYEQYF. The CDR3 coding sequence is TGTGCCAGCAGTTACTCACTAGCTGGGTACGAGCAGTACTTC.